This TCR beta chain originates from a study of T cell responses to AZD1222 COVID-19 vaccine. Overall study findings and caveats: Nearly half of the spike-specific TCRs reportedly recognize variant regions that carry no mutations. Donors were mostly white British, more females; clonal diversity possibly underestimated.

Libraries were prepared by immunoSEQ multiplex PCR; TCRdb keeps only in-frame clonotypes and omits some of them. The data contain about 69,000 clones, around four fifths of them seen just once; the ten biggest clones take up around a quarter. A word on this clone: Its antigen is still unknown.

Germline assignment: CDR1 MNHEY and CDR2 SMNVEV (reference sequence). Trimming took off 8 bases at V and 0 bases at J, with 26 bases between the two ends. The CDR3 spans 19 residues. The sample in question was peripheral blood, obtained 28 days after the second AZD1222 dose. This TCR came from an adult who received the AZD1222 COVID-19 vaccine. The rearrangement uses TRBV27 and TRBJ1-5, with D possibly matching TRBD1 (5 bases). The chain's CDR3 is CASPLGKRTKEYSNQPQHF. CDR3 bases: TGTGCCAGCCCCTTAGGGAAAAGGACAAAGGAATATAGCAATCAGCCCCAGCATTTT.